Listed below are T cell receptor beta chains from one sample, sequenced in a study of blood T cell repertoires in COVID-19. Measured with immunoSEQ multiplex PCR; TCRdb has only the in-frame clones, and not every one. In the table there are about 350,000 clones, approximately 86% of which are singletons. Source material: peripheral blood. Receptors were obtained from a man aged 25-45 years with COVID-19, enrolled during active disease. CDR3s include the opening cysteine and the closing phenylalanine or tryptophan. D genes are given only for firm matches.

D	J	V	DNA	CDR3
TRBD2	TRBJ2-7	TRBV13	TGTGCCAGCAGCACACTAGCGGGGGGTCCCTCCTACGAGCAGTACTTC	CASSTLAGGPSYEQYF
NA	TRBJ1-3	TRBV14	TGTGCCAGCAGCCAGTCCTTTTGGAGCACCATATATTTT	CASSQSFWSTIYF
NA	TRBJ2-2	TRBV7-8	TGTGCCAGCAGCTCCCGGGACACCTCCCCTGCGAACACCGGGGAGCTGTTTTTT	CASSSRDTSPANTGELFF
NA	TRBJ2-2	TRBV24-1	TGTGCCACCAGTGACAGGAACACCGGGGAGCTGTTTTTT	CATSDRNTGELFF
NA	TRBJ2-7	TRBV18	TGTGCCAGCTCGGATGGACAGCCTGGGGCCGAGCAGTACTTC	CASSDGQPGAEQYF
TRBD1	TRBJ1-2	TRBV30	TGTGCCTGCTCCAGGGGACAGGGATTTGGTCGTTATGGCTACACCTTC	CACSRGQGFGRYGYTF
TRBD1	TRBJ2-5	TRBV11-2	TGTGCCAGCAGCTTAGGATTTTCCGGGACAGGGTTGCAGGAGACCCAGTACTTC	CASSLGFSGTGLQETQYF
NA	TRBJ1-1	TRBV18	TGTGCCAGCTCACCACTGTTAGAGCTTTACAGGCTCAACACTGAAGCTTTCTTT	CASSPLLELYRLNTEAFF
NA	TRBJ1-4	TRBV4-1	TGCGCCAGCAGCCAAGTTTTAGCTGGCGGCCACATGAGGCGGGAAAAACTGTTTTTT	CASSQVLAGGHMRREKLFF
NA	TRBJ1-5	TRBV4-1	TGCGCCAGCAGCCAAGGGAGGCTAGGCAATCAGCCCCAGCATTTT	CASSQGRLGNQPQHF
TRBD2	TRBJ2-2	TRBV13	TGTGCCAGCAGCGCGGGGGACTACACCGGGGAGCTGTTTTTT	CASSAGDYTGELFF
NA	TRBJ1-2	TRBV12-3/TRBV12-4	TGTGCCAGCAGGAGCTATGGCTACACCTTC	CASRSYGYTF
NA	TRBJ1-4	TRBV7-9	TGTGCCAGCAGCTCGAGAGAAAAACTGTTTTTT	CASSSREKLFF
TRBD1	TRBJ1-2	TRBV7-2	TGTGCCAGCAGCGGGAGGACAGGAGCGGCGGGCTACACCTTC	CASSGRTGAAGYTF
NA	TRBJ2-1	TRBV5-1	TGCGCCAGCAGCTTTAGCGAAGGCTCCTACAATGAGCAGTTCTTC	CASSFSEGSYNEQFF
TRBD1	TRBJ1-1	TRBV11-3	TGTGCCAGCAGCCGAGGGACAGGGCAAGCTTTCTTT	CASSRGTGQAFF